This TCR beta chain is drawn from a study of human T cells and chemical hapten exposure. Background on the study: Patients, predominantly female, presented with alopecia areata, totalis or universalis. Study-level points and caveats: There was a positive correlation between PT1 expanded TCR counts and patch test score.

CDR1 and CDR2 from the germline V gene are SQVTM and ANQGSEA. The ends were cut back, 5 bases at V and 1 base at J, with 12 bases in the middle. CDR3 size: 13 residues. TCRdb recomputed calls from the RACE reads with MiXCR, one row per CDR3 protein. The sample records about 290,000 distinct CDR3 sequences, approximately 7.5% being singletons. A remark on this clonotype: What it recognizes is unknown.

As for time point: pre-sensitization, week 0. Noted treatment: therapeutic diphenylcyclopropenone sensitization with weekly scalp DPC. The specimen was whole blood, collected in connection with sensitization to the hapten diphenylcyclopropenone (DPC). The clonotype comes from a man younger than 30 with alopecia areata. Some clones in this sample may be carry-over from other donors' samples. The chain has TRBV29-1 and TRBJ2-7; D uncertain. The CDR3 reads CSVKARGSYEQYF. The CDR3 DNA reads as TGCAGCGTTAAGGCCCGAGGTTCCTACGAGCAGTACTTC.